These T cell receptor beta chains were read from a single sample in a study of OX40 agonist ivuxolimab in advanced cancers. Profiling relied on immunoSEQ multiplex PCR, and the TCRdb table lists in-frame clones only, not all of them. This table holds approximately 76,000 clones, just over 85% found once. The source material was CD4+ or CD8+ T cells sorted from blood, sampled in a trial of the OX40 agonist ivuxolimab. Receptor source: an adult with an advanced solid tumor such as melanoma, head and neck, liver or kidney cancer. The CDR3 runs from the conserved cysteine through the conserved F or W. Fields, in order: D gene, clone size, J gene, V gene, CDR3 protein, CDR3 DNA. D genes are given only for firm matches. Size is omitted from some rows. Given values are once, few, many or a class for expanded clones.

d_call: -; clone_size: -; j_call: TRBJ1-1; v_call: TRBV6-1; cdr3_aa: CASSGRGSVDTEAFF; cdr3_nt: TGTGCCAGCAGTGGGAGGGGATCTGTGGACACTGAAGCTTTCTTT
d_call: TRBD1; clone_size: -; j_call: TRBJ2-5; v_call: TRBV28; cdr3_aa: CASSLRGPQETQYF; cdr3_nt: TGTGCCAGCAGTTTGAGGGGGCCGCAAGAGACCCAGTACTTC
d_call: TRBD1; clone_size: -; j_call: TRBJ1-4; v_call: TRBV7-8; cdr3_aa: CASSLASGTGALGNEKLFF; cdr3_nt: TGTGCCAGCAGCTTAGCCTCCGGGACAGGGGCTCTGGGTAATGAAAAACTGTTTTTT
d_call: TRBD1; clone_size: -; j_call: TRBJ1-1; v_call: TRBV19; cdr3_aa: CASTRQIGGQGEAFF; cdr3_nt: TGTGCCAGTACCCGACAAATTGGCGGACAGGGTGAAGCTTTCTTT
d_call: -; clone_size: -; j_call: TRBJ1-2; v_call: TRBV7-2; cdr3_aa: CASSLAPSSNYGYTF; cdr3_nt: TGTGCCAGCAGCTTAGCGCCCAGTTCTAACTATGGCTACACCTTC
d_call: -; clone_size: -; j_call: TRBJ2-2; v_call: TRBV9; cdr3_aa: CASSVRNGELFF; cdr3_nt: TGTGCCAGCAGCGTCCGGAACGGGGAGCTGTTTTTT
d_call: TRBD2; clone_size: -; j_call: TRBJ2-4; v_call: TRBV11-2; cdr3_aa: CASSPGLAGGQTHF; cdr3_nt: TGTGCCAGCAGCCCAGGACTAGCGGGGGGTCAGACTCACTTC
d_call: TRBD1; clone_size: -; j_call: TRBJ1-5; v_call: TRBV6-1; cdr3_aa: CATRGRQGGNQPQHF; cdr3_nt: TGTGCCACGAGGGGGAGACAGGGGGGCAATCAGCCCCAGCATTTT
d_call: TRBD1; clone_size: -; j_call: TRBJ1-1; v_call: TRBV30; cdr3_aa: CAWSVLGGWNTEAFF; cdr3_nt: TGTGCCTGGAGTGTACTAGGGGGCTGGAACACTGAAGCTTTCTTT
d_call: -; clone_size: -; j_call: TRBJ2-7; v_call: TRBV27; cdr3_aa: CASSSRPVWEQYF; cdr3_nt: TGTGCCAGCAGTTCCCGCCCGGTCTGGGAGCAGTACTTC
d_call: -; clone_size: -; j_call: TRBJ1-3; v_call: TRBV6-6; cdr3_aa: CASRYSVNSGGNTIYF; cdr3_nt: TGTGCCAGCAGGTACTCAGTTAACAGTGGAGGAAACACCATATATTTT
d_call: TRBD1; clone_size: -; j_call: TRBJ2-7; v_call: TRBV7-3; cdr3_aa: CASSQVRGQSYEQYF; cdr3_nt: TGTGCCAGCAGCCAAGTGAGGGGGCAGTCCTACGAGCAGTACTTC
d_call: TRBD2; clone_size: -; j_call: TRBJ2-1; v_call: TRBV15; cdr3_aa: CATSRGDSGGEYNEQFF; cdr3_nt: TGTGCCACCAGCAGAGGGGATAGCGGGGGAGAATACAATGAGCAGTTCTTC
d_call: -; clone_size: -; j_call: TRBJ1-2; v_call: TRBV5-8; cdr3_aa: CASSLLGQGYGYTF; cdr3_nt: TGTGCCAGCAGCTTGTTAGGTCAGGGGTATGGCTACACCTTC
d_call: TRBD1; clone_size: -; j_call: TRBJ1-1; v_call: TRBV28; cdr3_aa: CAAQGVAEAFF; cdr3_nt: TGTGCCGCACAGGGGGTGGCTGAAGCTTTCTTT
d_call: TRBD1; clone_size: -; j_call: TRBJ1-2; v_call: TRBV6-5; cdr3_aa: CASTDGQGIYGYTF; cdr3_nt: TGTGCCAGCACCGACGGACAGGGGATCTATGGCTACACCTTC
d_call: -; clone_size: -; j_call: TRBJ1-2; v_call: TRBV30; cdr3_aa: CAWSPGASNGYTF; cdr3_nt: TGTGCCTGGAGCCCCGGGGCAAGCAATGGCTACACCTTC
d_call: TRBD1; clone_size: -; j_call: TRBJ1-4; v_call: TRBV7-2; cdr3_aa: CASSHQTGKEKLFF; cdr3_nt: TGTGCCAGCAGTCACCAGACAGGGAAGGAAAAACTGTTTTTT
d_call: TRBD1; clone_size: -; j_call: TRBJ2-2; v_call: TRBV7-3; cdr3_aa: CASRQGNTGELFF; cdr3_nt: TGTGCCAGTAGACAGGGGAACACCGGGGAGCTGTTTTTT
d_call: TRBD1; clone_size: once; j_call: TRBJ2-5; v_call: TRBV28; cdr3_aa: CASSSRQGSETQYF; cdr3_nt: TGTGCCAGCAGTTCCCGACAGGGGTCAGAGACCCAGTACTTC
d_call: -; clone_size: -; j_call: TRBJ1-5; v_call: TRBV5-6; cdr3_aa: CASSLAQGGQPQHF; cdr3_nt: TGTGCCAGCAGCTTGGCCCAGGGTGGTCAGCCCCAGCATTTT
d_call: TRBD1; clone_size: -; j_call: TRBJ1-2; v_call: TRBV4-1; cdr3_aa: CASSLQLRDRGNGYTF; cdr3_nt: TGCGCCAGCAGCCTTCAGCTCCGGGACAGGGGAAATGGCTACACCTTC
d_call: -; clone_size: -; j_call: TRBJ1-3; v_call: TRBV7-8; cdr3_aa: CASSLYDSGNTIYF; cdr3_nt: TGTGCCAGCAGCTTGTACGACTCTGGAAACACCATATATTTT